These 27 T cell receptor beta chains came from one sample sequenced in a study of blood T cell repertoires in COVID-19. This table comes from immunoSEQ multiplex PCR, and its TCRdb copy is limited to in-frame clones, with some not included. The sample lists roughly 75,000 clones, roughly 83% occurring once. The sequenced sample was peripheral blood. The receptors derive from a man aged 70-80 years with acute or convalescent COVID-19.

V and J are TRBV24-1 and TRBJ2-1, with 9 bases fitting TRBD2. This CDR3 comprises 15 residues. Losses at the gene ends were 5 bases for V and 4 bases for J; bases not matched to a gene: 5. Looked up from germline, CDR1 is KGHDR and CDR2 is SFDVKD. In DNA form, the CDR3 reads TGTGCCACCAGTGCAACGACTAGCGGATACAATGAGCAGTTCTTC. The encoded protein is CATSATTSGYNEQFF.

The table lists this clone with a few counts. This chain uses TRBV19 with TRBJ1-1, with a tentative D call TRBD1 (5 bases). V lost 5 bases and J lost 4, with 14 bases in between. Looked up from germline, CDR1 is LNHDA and CDR2 is SQIVND (reference sequence). This CDR3 contains 14 residues. This chain's CDR3 is CASSFPGRTTEAFF. CDR3 bases: TGTGCCAGTAGTTTCCCAGGGCGGACCACTGAAGCTTTCTTT.

The CDR3 nucleotides are TGTGCCAGCAGCCCCGGGCAGGGTTCCTACAATGAGCAGTTCTTC. This encodes CASSPGQGSYNEQFF. The J gene is TRBJ2-1, the V gene TRBV7-2, with D perhaps matching TRBD1 (5 bases). In germline, CDR1 is SGHTA, CDR2 FQGNSA. Trimming took off 5 bases at V and 1 base at J, with 12 bases between the two ends. There are 15 residues in the CDR3.

CDR3 nucleotides: TGCAGCGTTGAAGATCATAACACTGGCTACACCTTC. Amino acids: CSVEDHNTGYTF. The chain has TRBV29-1 and TRBJ1-2; no definite D call. The germline gives CDR1 SQVTM, CDR2 ANQGSEA. The CDR3 extends over 12 amino acids. V was shortened by 0 bases and J by 7 bases, with 9 bases between the two germline ends.

The chain uses TRBV18 and TRBJ2-2; no clear D. This CDR3 comprises 20 residues. V was clipped by 3 bases and J by 1 base, with 24 bases between them. The V gene's germline CDR1 is KGHSH and CDR2 LQKENI. CDR3 sequence reads: CASSPPLELRRGMNTGELFF. The CDR3 nucleotides read TGTGCCAGCTCACCGCCCCTAGAACTTAGACGCGGCATGAACACCGGGGAGCTGTTTTTT. Based on the CDR3 plus reference TRBV18 and TRBJ2-2, the full variable domain is NAGVMQNPRHLVRRRGQEARLRCSPMKGHSHVYWYRQLPEEGLKFMVYLQKENIIDESGMPKERFSAEFPKEGPSILRIQQVVRGDSAAYFCASSPPLELRRGMNTGELFFGEGSRLTVL.

The sample holds a few counts of this clone. The rearrangement uses TRBV7-2 and TRBJ1-1; possible D gene TRBD1, 6 bases. Trimming removed 4 bases from V and 3 bases from J, with 12 bases in between. The CDR3 is 14 residues long. Germline V gene sequence: CDR1 SGHTA, CDR2 FQGNSA. CDR3 bases: TGTGCCAGCAGCTCCGGAACAGGGTACACTGAAGCTTTCTTT. It yields the protein CASSSGTGYTEAFF.

The V call is TRBV30, the J call TRBJ2-3; unclear D gene. Germline assignment: CDR1 GTSNPN and CDR2 SVGIG (reference sequence). The CDR3 runs 11 residues. With 7 bases removed from V and 1 base from J, the gap between germline ends came to 6 bases. CDR3 residues: CASSRTDTQYF. As DNA, the CDR3 is TGTGCCTCCTCCCGCACAGATACGCAGTATTTT.

This chain uses TRBV7-9 with TRBJ1-5, with TRBD1 matching over 8 bases. J lost 2 bases, V lost 1 base, and 1 base had no gene match. The length of the CDR3 is 15 residues. Germline V CDR1 and CDR2: SEHNR, FQNEAQ (reference sequence). The CDR3 bases are TGTGCCAGCAGCTTAGGGGGACAGGGCAATCAGCCCCAGCATTTT. Amino acid sequence: CASSLGGQGNQPQHF.

A single count supports this clone. V is TRBV2 and J is TRBJ2-7, with 11 bases aligning to TRBD2. J lost 4 bases, V lost 6 bases, and 5 bases had no gene match. This CDR3 contains 14 residues. CDR1 and CDR2 (germline): SNHLY, FYNNEI. CDR3 sequence reads: CASSGTSGNYEQYF. The CDR3 bases are TGTGCCAGCAGCGGGACTAGCGGAAATTACGAGCAGTACTTC.

This chain joins TRBV6-1 and TRBJ1-2; the D is unclear. The CDR3 totals 12 residues. V lost 2 bases, J lost 3 bases, and 4 bases lay in between. Per the germline V gene, CDR1 is MNHNS and CDR2 is SASEGT. This CDR3 is CASSEPDYGYTF. In DNA form, the CDR3 reads TGTGCCAGCAGTGAACCGGACTATGGCTACACCTTC.

The CDR3 protein is CASSFQGLYGYTF. CDR3 DNA: TGTGCCAGCAGTTTCCAGGGCCTCTATGGCTACACCTTC. This chain connects TRBV6-6 to TRBJ1-2; a possible D gene is TRBD1 (5 bases). Trimming pared 4 bases from V and 4 bases from J, leaving 10 bases between. CDR3 length: 13 residues. From germline, CDR1 is MNHNY and CDR2 SVGAGI (reference sequence).

The chain joins TRBV19 to TRBJ2-7; 9 nucleotides line up with TRBD1. CDR3 length equals 14 residues. Germline loops: CDR1 LNHDA, CDR2 SQIVND (reference sequence). With V trimmed by 8 bases and J by 7 bases, 12 bases remained unmatched. CDR3 in amino acids: CASQLRQGGPEQYF. The CDR3 DNA follows: TGTGCCAGTCAGCTTCGACAGGGGGGTCCTGAGCAGTACTTC.

The rearrangement uses TRBV7-3 and TRBJ2-7, with 7 bases fitting TRBD1. This CDR3 spans 15 amino acids. Germline CDR1 and CDR2: SGHTA and FQGTGA. J lost 7 bases, V lost 5 bases, and 14 bases had no gene match. CDR3 residues: CASSQNPGGMGEQYF. CDR3 nucleotide sequence: TGTGCCAGCAGCCAAAACCCAGGGGGAATGGGGGAGCAGTACTTC.

The chain is built from TRBV5-1 and TRBJ2-7; 9 bases agree with TRBD2. The germline V gene has CDR1 SGHRS and CDR2 YFSETQ. The CDR3 has 15 residues. Trimming took 2 bases from V and 5 from J; bases not matched to a gene: 8. CDR3 coding DNA: TGCGCCAGCAGCTTATCAGCGGGGGGTACAAACGAGCAGTACTTC. It codes for CASSLSAGGTNEQYF.

The CDR3 sequence: CASSSRLAGNTGELFF. As DNA, the CDR3 is TGTGCCAGCTCATCCCGACTAGCGGGAAACACCGGGGAGCTGTTTTTT. This chain joins TRBV18 and TRBJ2-2; 11 nucleotides line up with TRBD2. Unmatched junction bases numbered 4, after V lost 5 bases and J lost 2 bases. The CDR3 has 16 residues. CDR1 is KGHSH and CDR2 is LQKENI in the germline V gene.

This clone was counted only a few times. The genes are TRBV19 and TRBJ1-2; 7 bases are a match to TRBD1. V lost 7 bases and J lost 7; bases outside the gene matches: 18. The length of the CDR3 is 16 residues. The germline V gene has CDR1 LNHDA and CDR2 SQIVND (reference sequence). The CDR3 coding sequence is TGTGCCAGTATTTCCCAATCGAGAGGGGGCGCGGGTGGCTACACCTTC. It yields the protein CASISQSRGGAGGYTF.

The chain uses TRBV5-1 and TRBJ1-1; 11 nucleotides line up with TRBD1. Germline CDR1 SGHRS, CDR2 YFSETQ. V trimming: 0 bases; J trimming: 1 base; junction bases outside the gene matches: 5. CDR3 length: 17 residues. The CDR3 loop is CASSLGTGGVGNTEAFF. The CDR3 DNA reads TGCGCCAGCAGCTTGGGGACAGGGGGCGTTGGGAACACTGAAGCTTTCTTT.

This clone has just a few counts. This chain connects TRBV29-1 to TRBJ1-1, with a weak D call TRBD1 (5 bases). V lost 7 bases and J 1 base, leaving 13 bases between the germline ends. The CDR3 loop spans 13 amino acids. Germline V CDR1 and CDR2: SQVTM, ANQGSEA. The CDR3 nucleotides are TGCAGCGCCCGGACAACCCGGAACACTGAAGCTTTCTTT. Protein sequence: CSARTTRNTEAFF.

This clone showed up just once. V and J are TRBV7-9 and TRBJ2-7, with D perhaps TRBD2 (6 bases). The CDR3 contains 14 residues. CDR1 SEHNR and CDR2 FQNEAQ come from the germline V gene (reference sequence). The V end was cut by 4 bases, the J end by 0 bases, with 10 bases between. This CDR3 is CASSYKGGSYEQYF. The CDR3 DNA follows: TGTGCCAGCAGCTACAAGGGAGGCTCCTACGAGCAGTACTTC.

The J gene is TRBJ2-3, the V gene TRBV19, with unresolved D. The CDR3 runs to 14 residues. In germline, CDR1 is LNHDA, CDR2 SQIVND (reference sequence). With 2 bases removed from V and 2 bases from J, the gap between germline ends came to 8 bases. CDR3 sequence (DNA): TGTGCCAGTAGTATACTCGGAGACACAGATACGCAGTATTTT. Its protein product is CASSILGDTDTQYF. Supplemented by reference TRBV19 and TRBJ2-3, the full variable domain reads DGGITQSPKYLFRKEGQNVTLSCEQNLNHDAMYWYRQDPGQGLRLIYYSQIVNDFQKGDIAEGYSVSREKKESFPLTVTSAQKNPTAFYLCASSILGDTDTQYFGPGTRLTVL.

V and J are TRBV6-5 and TRBJ2-7; 8 bases match TRBD1. The CDR3 loop spans 15 amino acids. Trimming took 4 bases from V and 1 from J; bases not matched to a gene: 6. The germline V gene encodes CDR1 MNHEY and CDR2 SVGAGI. The CDR3 spells CASSSVQGGSYEQYF. The CDR3 DNA reads TGTGCCAGCAGTTCCGTACAGGGGGGTTCCTACGAGCAGTACTTC.

The CDR3 bases are TGTGCCACTCAGACAGGGGGCTCCATGAACACTGAAGCTTTCTTT. It yields the protein CATQTGGSMNTEAFF. The V and J genes are TRBV19 and TRBJ1-1; TRBD1 matches 10 bases. J gave up 0 bases and V 10 bases, and 8 bases lay outside the gene matches. The CDR3 totals 15 residues. Germline values: CDR1 LNHDA, CDR2 SQIVND (reference sequence).

In its sample, this clone was seen a few times. The chain uses TRBV5-1 and TRBJ2-7; TRBD2 matches at 9 bases. Germline V gene sequence: CDR1 SGHRS, CDR2 YFSETQ. The J segment lost 6 bases and the V segment lost 0 bases, leaving 7 bases of the junction unmatched. The CDR3 extends over 15 amino acids. The DNA for the CDR3 is TGCGCCAGCAGCTTGGGTAGCGGGAGTGAATCCGAGCAGTACTTC. Amino acids: CASSLGSGSESEQYF.

This chain joins TRBV6-5 and TRBJ2-7, with D tentatively TRBD2 (5 bases). V lost 6 bases to trimming and J lost 7 bases, with 13 bases between them. Germline CDR1 and CDR2: MNHEY and SVGAGI. This CDR3 region has 12 residues. The CDR3 bases are TGTGCCAGCAGAAAAACTACGGGGGAGCAGTACTTC. Encoded protein: CASRKTTGEQYF.

V gene TRBV7-3 combines with J gene TRBJ2-1; weak D call: TRBD2 (5 bases). This CDR3 is built from 15 residues. Trimming removed 5 bases at V and 8 bases at J, with 19 bases between. The germline V gene has CDR1 SGHTA and CDR2 FQGTGA. The CDR3 bases are TGTGCCAGCAGCAAAATGGGAGTGGGGAACTATGAGCAGTTCTTC. Protein: CASSKMGVGNYEQFF.

The DNA for the CDR3 is TGCAGTGCTAGTAGGCGGGAAGAGACCCAGTACTTC. Translation gives CSASRREETQYF. The V and J genes are TRBV20-1 and TRBJ2-5, with D perhaps matching TRBD2 (5 bases). V was clipped by 3 bases and J by 3 bases, with 8 bases between them. The CDR3 runs 12 residues. Looked up from germline, CDR1 is DFQATT and CDR2 is SNEGSKA (reference sequence).

The chain carries TRBV5-4 and TRBJ2-5, with D possibly being TRBD1 or TRBD2 (6 bases each). The CDR3 extends over 16 amino acids. Germline loops: CDR1 SGHNT, CDR2 YYREEE (reference sequence). The V end lost 4 bases, the J end lost 0 bases, and 16 bases lay between the germline ends. CDR3 in DNA: TGTGCCAGCAGCCTGGGGGGCCTAGGGCACCAAGAGACCCAGTACTTC. Protein: CASSLGGLGHQETQYF.